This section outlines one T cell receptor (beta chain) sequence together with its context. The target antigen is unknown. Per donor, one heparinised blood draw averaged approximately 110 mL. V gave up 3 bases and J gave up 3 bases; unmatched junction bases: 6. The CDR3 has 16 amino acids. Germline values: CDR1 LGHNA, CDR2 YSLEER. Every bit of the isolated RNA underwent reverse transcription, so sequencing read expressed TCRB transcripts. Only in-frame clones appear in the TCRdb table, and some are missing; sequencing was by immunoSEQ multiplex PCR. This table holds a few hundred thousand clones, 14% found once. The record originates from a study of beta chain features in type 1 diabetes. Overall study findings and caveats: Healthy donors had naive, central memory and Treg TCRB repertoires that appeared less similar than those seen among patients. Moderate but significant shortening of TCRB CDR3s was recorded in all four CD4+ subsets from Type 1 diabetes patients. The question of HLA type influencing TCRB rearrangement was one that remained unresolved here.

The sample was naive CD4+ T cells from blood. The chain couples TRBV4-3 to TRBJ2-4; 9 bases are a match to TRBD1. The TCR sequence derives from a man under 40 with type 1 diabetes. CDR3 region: CASSQDRGGGKNIQYF. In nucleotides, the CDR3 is TGCGCCAGCAGCCAGGACAGGGGAGGAGGCAAAAACATTCAGTACTTC.